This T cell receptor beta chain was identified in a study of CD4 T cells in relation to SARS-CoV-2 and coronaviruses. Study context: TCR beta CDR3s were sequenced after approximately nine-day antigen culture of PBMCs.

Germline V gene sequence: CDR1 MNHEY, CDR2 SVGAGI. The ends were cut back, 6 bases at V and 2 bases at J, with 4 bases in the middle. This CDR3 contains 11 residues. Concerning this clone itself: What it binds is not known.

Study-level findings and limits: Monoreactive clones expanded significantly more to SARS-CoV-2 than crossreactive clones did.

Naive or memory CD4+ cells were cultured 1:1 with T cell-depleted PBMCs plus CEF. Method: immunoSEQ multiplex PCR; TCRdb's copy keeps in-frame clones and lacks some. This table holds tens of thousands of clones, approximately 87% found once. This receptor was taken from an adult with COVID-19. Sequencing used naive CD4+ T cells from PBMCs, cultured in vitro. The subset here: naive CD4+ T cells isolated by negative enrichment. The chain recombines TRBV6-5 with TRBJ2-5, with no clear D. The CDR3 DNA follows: TGTGCCAGCAGCCAACAAGAGACCCAGTACTTC. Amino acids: CASSQQETQYF.